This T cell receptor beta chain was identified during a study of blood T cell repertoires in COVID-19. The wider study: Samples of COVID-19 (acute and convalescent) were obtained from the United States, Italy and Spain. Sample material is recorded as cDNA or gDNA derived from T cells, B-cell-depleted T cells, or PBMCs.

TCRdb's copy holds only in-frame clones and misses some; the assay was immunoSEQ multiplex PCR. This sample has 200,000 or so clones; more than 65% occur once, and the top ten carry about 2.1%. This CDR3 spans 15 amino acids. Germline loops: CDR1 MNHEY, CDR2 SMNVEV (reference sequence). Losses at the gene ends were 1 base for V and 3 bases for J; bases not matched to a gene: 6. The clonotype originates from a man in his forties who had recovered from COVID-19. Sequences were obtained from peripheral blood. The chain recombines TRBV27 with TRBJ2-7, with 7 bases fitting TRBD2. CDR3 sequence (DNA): TGTGCCAGCAGTTTATTGGGAGGGTACAGCTACGAGCAGTACTTC. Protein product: CASSLLGGYSYEQYF.